The 29 T cell receptor beta chains listed next were all sequenced from one sample in a study of T cells in Graves' hyperthyroidism and ophthalmopathy. Amplification of TCR beta CDR3 regions was performed using RNA transcripts as template. A set of HTBI primers served as the primers for a first-round RT-PCR of the TCR CDR3. TCRdb recomputed calls from the multiplex PCR reads with MiXCR, one row per CDR3 protein. The sample contains about 640,000 distinct CDR3 sequences, more than 20% of which appear only once. The sample was blood. These receptors came from a man aged 30 to 39 with Graves' ophthalmopathy.

In this sample, this clonotype turned up many times. The chain carries TRBV20-1 and TRBJ2-2; 7 nucleotides agree with TRBD1. The CDR3 is 15 amino acids. Germline CDR1 reads DFQATT; CDR2 reads SNEGSKA (reference sequence). Trimming took 2 bases from V and 4 from J; bases not matched to a gene: 7. The CDR3 region is CSARWGQFGTGELFF. CDR3 coding DNA: TGCAGTGCTAGATGGGGACAGTTCGGCACCGGGGAGCTGTTTTTT.

This clonotype appeared many times. The chain carries TRBV12-3 or TRBV12-4 and TRBJ2-1; 7 bases are a match to TRBD2. With V trimmed by 2 bases and J by 10 bases, 8 bases remained unmatched. The CDR3 is made up of 14 amino acids. In DNA form, the CDR3 reads TGTGCCAGCAGTTTATTGGGGGAGGGCGTCGAGCAGTTCTTC. Translated, it gives CASSLLGEGVEQFF.

In DNA, the CDR3 is TGTGCCAGCAGCTTTAATGCAGGGGTTGAGGAGCAGTACTTC. This translates into CASSFNAGVEEQYF. The V call is TRBV7-9, the J call TRBJ2-7; weak D call: TRBD1 (6 bases). CDR3 size: 14 residues. Germline assignment: CDR1 SEHNR and CDR2 FQNEAQ (reference sequence). Trimming stripped 3 bases from V and 7 bases from J, with 16 bases between.

Ten or more counts support this clonotype. The chain joins TRBV11-2 to TRBJ2-3; the match to TRBD1 covers 9 bases. V trimming: 1 base; J trimming: 4 bases; junction bases outside the gene matches: 12. Per germline, CDR1 SGHAT and CDR2 FQNNGV. The length of the CDR3 is 18 residues. DNA of the CDR3: TGTGCCAGCAGCTTAGGTTCTGGTGGGACAGGGCGTGCAGATACGCAGTATTTT. Encoded protein: CASSLGSGGTGRADTQYF. Complete variable domain (other parts from reference TRBV11-2 and TRBJ2-3): EAGVAQSPRYKIIEKRQSVAFWCNPISGHATLYWYQQILGQGPKLLIQFQNNGVVDDSQLPKDRFSAERLKGVDSTLKIQPAKLEDSAVYLCASSLGSGGTGRADTQYFGPGTRLTVL.

J is TRBJ2-7 and V is TRBV20-1; D is possibly TRBD1 (6 bases). This CDR3 is built from 15 residues. CDR1 is DFQATT and CDR2 is SNEGSKA in the germline V gene (reference sequence). V was clipped by 4 bases and J by 1 base, with 17 bases between them. The DNA of the CDR3 is TGCAGTGCTAAAAACCCTACAGGGATATCCTACGAGCAGTACTTC. Translating it yields CSAKNPTGISYEQYF.

The CDR3 is CATSPPIVGSKCTDTQYF. The CDR3 coding sequence is TGTGCCACCAGCCCCCCCATCGTCGGCTCCAAATGCACAGATACGCAGTATTTT. The chain employs TRBV15 and TRBJ2-3; D remains unclear. V was pared by 5 bases and J by 1 base, with 22 bases between. There are 18 residues in the CDR3. Germline V gene data show CDR1 as LNHNV and CDR2 as YYDKDF (reference sequence).

Many counts were recorded for this clonotype. CDR3 loop: CASSLSAHMNTEAFF. CDR3 DNA: TGTGCCAGCAGTTTATCAGCCCATATGAACACTGAAGCTTTCTTT. This sequence joins TRBV27 and TRBJ1-1; D is uncertain. V shed 0 bases and J shed 0 bases, with 8 bases lying between them. The CDR3 length is 15 residues. CDR1 and CDR2 from the germline V gene are MNHEY and SMNVEV (reference sequence).

The sample holds many counts of this clonotype. The CDR3 here is CASSQQGSYGYTF. Written as DNA, the CDR3 is TGTGCCAGCAGCCAACAGGGATCGTATGGCTACACCTTC. V is TRBV3-1 and J is TRBJ1-2, with D perhaps matching TRBD1 (5 bases). V lost 2 bases to trimming and J lost 5 bases, with 9 bases between them. Germline lookup yields CDR1 LGHDT and CDR2 YNNKEL (reference sequence). The CDR3 is 13 amino acids.

As concerns this clonotype: The junction shows a germline mismatch at one end, possibly a read error. The CDR3 DNA reads as TGTGCCAACAGTTTAAGGAGGGACAGGGGGCGTAGCAATCAGCCCCAGCATTTT. This codes for CANSLRRDRGRSNQPQHF. This sequence joins TRBV12-3 or TRBV12-4 and TRBJ1-5, with TRBD1 matching over 12 bases. The CDR3 extends over 18 amino acids.

CDR3 sequence reads: CASSLWTSGHNEQFF. Written as DNA, the CDR3 is TGTGCCAGCAGTTTATGGACTAGCGGACACAATGAGCAGTTCTTC. The rearrangement uses TRBV28 and TRBJ2-1, with 9 bases identical to TRBD2. The CDR3 extends over 15 amino acids. The ends lost 0 bases at V and 5 bases at J; junction bases unmatched: 2. Per germline, CDR1 MDHEN and CDR2 SYDVKM.

This clonotype was detected ten times or more. The chain uses TRBV30 and TRBJ1-1; maybe TRBD1 (6 bases). Germline values: CDR1 GTSNPN, CDR2 SVGIG (reference sequence). Trimming shortened V by 8 bases and J by 6 bases, and 22 bases separated the two germline ends. The CDR3 totals 14 residues. CDR3 residues: CAQAGQGGGAEAFF. The CDR3 nucleotides read TGTGCCCAAGCTGGACAAGGGGGGGGTGCTGAAGCTTTCTTT.

This clonotype was seen ten or more times. The chain is built from TRBV2 and TRBJ2-7, with 8 bases aligning to TRBD2. J was trimmed by 2 bases and V by 6 bases; bases with no gene match: 6. The CDR3 has 14 amino acids. In germline, CDR1 is SNHLY, CDR2 FYNNEI. CDR3 amino acids: CASSRTSSTYEQYF. For the CDR3, the DNA is TGTGCCAGCAGCAGGACTAGCAGTACCTACGAGCAGTACTTC.

The table lists this clonotype with many counts. The CDR3 nucleotides are TGTGCCAGCACCCAGGGGGACGAGATAAACGGCTACACCTTC. This sequence encodes CASTQGDEINGYTF. The chain links TRBV28 to TRBJ1-2; 7 bases match TRBD1. The germline gives CDR1 MDHEN, CDR2 SYDVKM. The CDR3 runs to 14 residues. The V gene end was trimmed by 7 bases and the J gene end by 8 bases; junction bases not matched to a gene: 13.

This clonotype was observed a few times. The rearrangement joins TRBV5-6 to TRBJ2-3, with D possibly matching TRBD1 (5 bases). Germline values: CDR1 SGHDT, CDR2 YYEEEE. The CDR3 runs to 15 residues. Trimming cost V 0 bases and J 0 bases, with 8 bases left between them. CDR3 nucleotides: TGTGCCAGCAGCTTGGGGACAATTAGCACAGATACGCAGTATTTT. Translation: CASSLGTISTDTQYF.

The J gene is TRBJ2-3, the V gene TRBV4-3; 8 bases align to TRBD1. Germline lookup yields CDR1 LGHNA and CDR2 YSLEER. The V gene end was trimmed by 0 bases and the J gene end by 4 bases; junction bases not matched to a gene: 6. The CDR3 runs to 16 residues. The CDR3 loop is CASSQDWQGAADTQYF. CDR3 nucleotides: TGCGCCAGCAGCCAAGATTGGCAGGGGGCCGCAGATACGCAGTATTTT.

This clonotype was found many times. V usage is TRBV7-9 and J usage is TRBJ2-3, with D possibly being TRBD2 (6 bases). CDR1 SEHNR and CDR2 FQNEAQ come from the germline V gene (reference sequence). Trimming removed 5 bases from V and 4 bases from J, with 16 bases in between. The CDR3 loop spans 15 amino acids. The CDR3 DNA sequence: TGTGCCAGCAGCAAACGGGACTCACCTTCAGATACGCAGTATTTT. Translation: CASSKRDSPSDTQYF.

The chain carries TRBV9 and TRBJ2-1; 15 positions match TRBD2. This CDR3 is 20 amino acids long. V shed 0 bases, J shed 0 bases, and the junction held 7 bases outside the gene matches. Germline loops: CDR1 SGDLS, CDR2 YYNGEE. In DNA form, the CDR3 reads TGTGCCAGCAGCGTAGGGGGGGGACTAGCGGGAGGACTCTCCTACAATGAGCAGTTCTTC. It translates to CASSVGGGLAGGLSYNEQFF. Full variable domain (missing parts from reference TRBV9 and TRBJ2-1): DSGVTQTPKHLITATGQRVTLRCSPRSGDLSVYWYQQSLDQGLQFLIQYYNGEERAKGNILERFSAQQFPDLHSELNLSSLELGDSALYFCASSVGGGLAGGLSYNEQFFGPGTRLTVL.

This clonotype was observed a handful of times. V usage is TRBV20-1 and J usage is TRBJ1-5; TRBD1 matches at 10 bases. The CDR3 contains 15 residues. Unmatched junction bases numbered 5, after V lost 2 bases and J lost 4 bases. Germline loops: CDR1 DFQATT, CDR2 SNEGSKA (reference sequence). CDR3 in amino acids: CSARITGQGNQPQHF. In DNA, the CDR3 is TGCAGTGCTAGAATTACGGGACAGGGGAATCAGCCCCAGCATTTT.

This sequence joins TRBV4-3 and TRBJ2-7; perhaps TRBD1 as D (5 bases). The CDR3 extends over 14 amino acids. Germline V gives CDR1 LGHNA, CDR2 YSLEER. V was shortened by 0 bases and J by 2 bases, with 8 bases between the two germline ends. The chain's CDR3 is CASSQDPQAYEQYF. In nucleotides, the CDR3 is TGCGCCAGCAGCCAAGATCCACAGGCCTACGAGCAGTACTTC.

CDR3 nucleotide sequence: TGCGCCAGCAGCCAAAGGACAGGTTCCTACAATGAGCAGTTCTTC. The encoded protein is CASSQRTGSYNEQFF. The chain has TRBV4-3 and TRBJ2-1; 7 nucleotides line up with TRBD1. The junction had 2 bases not matched to a gene; V was cut back by 2 bases and J by 1 base. The CDR3 has 15 amino acids. Germline CDR1 is LGHNA and CDR2 is YSLEER.

Comment on this clonotype: At one boundary the junction diverges from the germline segment, which might be a read error. This CDR3 is CSARPLEKDNGQFF. The CDR3 DNA sequence: TGCAGTGCTAGACCTCTGGAGAAGGACAATGGGCAGTTCTTC. This chain joins TRBV20-1 and TRBJ2-1; D is possibly TRBD1 (5 bases). This CDR3 spans 14 amino acids. Germline lookup yields CDR1 DFQATT and CDR2 SNEGSKA (reference sequence).

This chain joins TRBV29-1 and TRBJ1-1; 7 bases match TRBD1. V lost 4 bases and J lost 0; bases outside the gene matches: 5. The germline V gene has CDR1 SQVTM and CDR2 ANQGSEA. The CDR3 contains 14 residues. In nucleotides, the CDR3 is TGCAGCGTTGTCCGACAGGGTATGAACACTGAAGCTTTCTTT. It is translated as CSVVRQGMNTEAFF.

This chain joins TRBV11-2 and TRBJ2-2; D gene ambiguous. Germline V CDR1 and CDR2: SGHAT, FQNNGV. This CDR3 comprises 14 residues. V was clipped by 2 bases and J by 6 bases, with 10 bases between them. The CDR3 nucleotides are TGTGCCAGCAGCTTAAGAAGGCCGGCCGGGGAGCTGTTTTTT. As protein: CASSLRRPAGELFF.

In the case of this clonotype: A junction end diverges from the germline sequence, so it may reflect a read error. V usage is TRBV7-8 and J usage is TRBJ1-1; a weak D match, TRBD1 (5 bases). Germline CDR1 is SGHVS and CDR2 is FQNEAQ. The CDR3 contains 18 residues. In DNA, the CDR3 is TGTGCCAACAGCGAAGGCTTTAGGGGTTCTTTTTTGGACACTGAAGCTTTCTTT. As protein: CANSEGFRGSFLDTEAFF.

A note on this clonotype: A much larger clonotype is one base distant, so this may be a read error. CDR3 coding DNA: TGTGCCAGCAGCCTCGTGCCCCGCACAGATACGCAGTATTTT. Protein product: CASSLVPRTDTQYF. The genes are TRBV11-2 and TRBJ2-3, with D unclear. The germline CDR1 and CDR2 sequences are SGHAT and FQNNGV. Trimming removed 5 bases at V and 1 base at J, with 10 bases between. The CDR3 has 14 residues.

This clonotype was picked up many times. The V gene is TRBV5-1, the J gene TRBJ2-3, with TRBD2 matching 14 bases. Losses at the gene ends were 3 bases for V and 5 bases for J; bases not matched to a gene: 5. Germline V gene data show CDR1 as SGHRS and CDR2 as YFSETQ. This CDR3 region has 16 residues. CDR3 in amino acids: CASSSTSGRARDTQYF. CDR3 in DNA: TGCGCCAGCAGCTCGACTAGCGGGAGGGCCAGAGATACGCAGTATTTT.

This clonotype was seen a few times. CDR3 residues: CASSLFYRGSYEQYF. CDR3 coding DNA: TGTGCCAGCAGCTTATTTTACAGGGGCTCTTACGAGCAGTACTTC. The chain is built from TRBV7-8 and TRBJ2-7, with TRBD1 identical over 7 bases. The ends lost 2 bases at V and 4 bases at J; junction bases unmatched: 8. The CDR3 loop spans 15 amino acids. Germline V gene sequence: CDR1 SGHVS, CDR2 FQNEAQ.

V gene TRBV5-1 combines with J gene TRBJ1-2; D not resolved. CDR1 SGHRS and CDR2 YFSETQ come from the germline V gene. V lost 4 bases and J 6 bases, leaving 16 bases between the germline ends. The CDR3 sequence is 14 residues long. The CDR3 is CASSRQEVWDGYTF. The DNA of the CDR3 is TGCGCCAGCAGCCGGCAGGAAGTTTGGGATGGCTACACCTTC.

The chain recombines TRBV7-6 with TRBJ2-7, with 8 bases aligning to TRBD2. The CDR3 contains 16 residues. The V segment lost 5 bases and the J segment 3 bases; nucleotides outside the gene matches: 12. Looked up from germline, CDR1 is SGHVS and CDR2 is FNYEAQ. For the CDR3, the DNA is TGTGCCAGCAGCATCACCCGGACTAGCAGCTACTACGAGCAGTACTTC. Protein product: CASSITRTSSYYEQYF.